Included here is one T cell receptor beta chain sequence, with context. What it binds is unknown. The data belong to a study of shared clonotypes between healthy human individuals. General study findings and limits: Researchers found naive subsets generally carried larger estimated richness than memory subsets. Sampling was confined to blood; repertoires within tissues likely differ.

Deep level was the assay's run setting. Clones were sequenced by immunoSEQ multiplex PCR, and TCRdb holds only the in-frame ones, with some missing. In the table there are approximately 740,000 clones, around 72% of which are singletons. The sequenced material came from memory CD4+ T cells sorted from blood. Described subset: CD45RA-negative fraction. This receptor was identified in a woman between 25 and 40 years old in good health.

CDR3: CASSQDAAYSNQPQHF. DNA of the CDR3: TGTGCCAGCAGCCAAGATGCGGCTTATAGCAATCAGCCCCAGCATTTT. V is TRBV4-2 and J is TRBJ1-5; D is unresolved. The germline V gene encodes CDR1 LGHNA and CDR2 YNFKEQ. Trimming cost V 0 bases and J 0 bases, with 9 bases left between them. This CDR3 is built from 16 residues.